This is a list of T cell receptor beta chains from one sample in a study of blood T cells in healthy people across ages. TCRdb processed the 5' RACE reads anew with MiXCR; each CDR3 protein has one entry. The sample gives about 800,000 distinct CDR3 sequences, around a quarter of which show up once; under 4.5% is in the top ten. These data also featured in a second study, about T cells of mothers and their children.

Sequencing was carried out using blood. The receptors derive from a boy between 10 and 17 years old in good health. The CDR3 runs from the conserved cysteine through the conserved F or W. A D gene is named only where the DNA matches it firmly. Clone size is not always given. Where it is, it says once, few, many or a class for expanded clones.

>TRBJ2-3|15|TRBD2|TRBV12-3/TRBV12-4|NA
CASSRGTSGTDTQYF
TGTGCCAGCAGCCGAGGGACTAGCGGCACAGATACGCAGTATTTT
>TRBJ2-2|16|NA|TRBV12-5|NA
CASGLSEAANTGELFF
TGTGCTAGTGGTTTGTCAGAAGCCGCGAACACCGGGGAGCTGTTTTTT
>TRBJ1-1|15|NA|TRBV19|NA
CASSISRAGRTEAFF
TGTGCCAGTAGTATTTCAAGAGCAGGGAGGACTGAAGCTTTCTTT
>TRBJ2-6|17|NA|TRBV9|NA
CASSGKGPLSGANVLTF
TGTGCCAGCAGCGGAAAGGGGCCCCTCTCTGGGGCCAACGTCCTGACTTTC
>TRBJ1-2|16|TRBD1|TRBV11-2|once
CASSYTPGQGFNGYTF
TGTGCCAGCAGCTACACCCCGGGACAGGGGTTTAATGGCTACACCTTC
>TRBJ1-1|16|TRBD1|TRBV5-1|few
CASSLGTGTLGTEAFF
TGCGCCAGCAGCTTGGGGACAGGGACCCTGGGCACTGAAGCTTTCTTT
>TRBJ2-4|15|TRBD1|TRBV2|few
CASRADRAPGDIQYF
TGTGCCAGCAGAGCGGACAGGGCCCCCGGGGACATTCAGTACTTC
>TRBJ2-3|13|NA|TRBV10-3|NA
CAMGWGPEDTQYF
TGTGCCATGGGTTGGGGCCCGGAAGATACGCAGTATTTT
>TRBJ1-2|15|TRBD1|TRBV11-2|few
CASSFAGGSSYGYTF
TGTGCCAGCAGCTTTGCAGGGGGCAGTAGTTATGGCTACACCTTC
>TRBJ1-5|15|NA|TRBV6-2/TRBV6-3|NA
CASSSQGQFNQPQHF
TGTGCCAGCAGTTCCCAAGGACAGTTCAATCAGCCCCAGCATTTT
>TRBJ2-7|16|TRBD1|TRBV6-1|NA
CASSEALPGQGAEQYF
TGTGCCAGCAGTGAGGCCCTACCGGGACAGGGAGCCGAGCAGTACTTC
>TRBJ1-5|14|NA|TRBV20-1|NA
CSASRPRTNQPQHF
TGCAGTGCTAGTCGACCCAGGACGAATCAGCCCCAGCATTTT
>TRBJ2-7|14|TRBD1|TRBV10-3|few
CAISKTGGSYEQYF
TGTGCCATCAGTAAGACAGGGGGAAGCTACGAGCAGTACTTC
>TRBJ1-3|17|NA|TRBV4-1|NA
CASSQDPLPSSGNTIYF
TGCGCCAGCAGCCAAGATCCCCTGCCGAGCTCTGGAAACACCATATATTTT
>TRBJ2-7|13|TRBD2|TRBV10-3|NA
CAISARAGYEQYF
TGTGCCATCAGTGCCCGAGCGGGATACGAGCAGTACTTC
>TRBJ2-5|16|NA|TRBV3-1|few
CASGQLLEGRQETQYF
TGTGCCAGCGGCCAACTTCTTGAGGGAAGGCAAGAGACCCAGTACTTC
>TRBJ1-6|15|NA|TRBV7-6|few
CASSLRDSVNSPLHF
TGTGCCAGCAGCTTGAGAGACAGCGTAAATTCACCCCTCCACTTT
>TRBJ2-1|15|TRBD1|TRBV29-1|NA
CSVEVGQGPFNEQFF
TGCAGCGTTGAAGTCGGACAGGGGCCTTTTAATGAGCAGTTCTTC
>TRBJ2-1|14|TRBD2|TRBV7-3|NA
CASQGEAGVNEQFF
TGTGCCAGCCAGGGTGAGGCGGGAGTGAATGAGCAGTTCTTC
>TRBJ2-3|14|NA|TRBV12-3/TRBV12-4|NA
CASRNGQRTDTQYF
TGTGCCAGCAGGAACGGACAGCGCACAGATACGCAGTATTTT
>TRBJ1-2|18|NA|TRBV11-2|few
CASSLLPGQTGDIYGYTF
TGTGCCAGCAGCTTACTCCCAGGACAGACCGGGGATATCTATGGCTACACCTTC
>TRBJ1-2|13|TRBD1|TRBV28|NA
CVASTGGHYGYTF
TGCGTCGCTTCGACAGGGGGCCACTATGGCTACACCTTC
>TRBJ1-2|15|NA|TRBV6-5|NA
CASSSQGTQWGGYTF
TGTGCCAGCAGTTCGCAGGGGACCCAGTGGGGAGGCTACACCTTC
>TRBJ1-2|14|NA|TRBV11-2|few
CASSLETDFYGYTF
TGTGCCAGCAGCTTAGAGACAGACTTCTATGGCTACACCTTC
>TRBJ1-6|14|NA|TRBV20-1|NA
CSARGLIGNSPLHF
TGCAGTGCTAGAGGACTCATTGGTAATTCACCCCTCCACTTT
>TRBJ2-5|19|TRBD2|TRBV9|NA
CASSLSTVRPAGGRETQYF
TGTGCCAGCAGCCTGAGCACGGTGCGCCCGGCGGGAGGTCGAGAGACCCAGTACTTC
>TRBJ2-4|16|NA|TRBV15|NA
CATSRDMDSTKNIQYF
TGTGCCACCAGCAGAGATATGGACTCGACCAAAAACATTCAGTACTTC
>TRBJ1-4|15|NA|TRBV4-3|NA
CASSRQTGGGEKLFF
TGCGCCAGCAGCCGCCAGACAGGAGGAGGAGAAAAACTGTTTTTT
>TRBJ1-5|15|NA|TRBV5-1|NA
CASSPDPSGGQPQHF
TGCGCCAGCAGCCCGGACCCCAGTGGAGGCCAGCCCCAGCATTTT
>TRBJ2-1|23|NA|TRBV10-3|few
CAIRSRQGPDGGIPFSSYNEQFF
TGTGCCATCAGGAGTCGACAGGGACCAGACGGAGGGATACCTTTCAGCTCCTACAATGAGCAGTTCTTC
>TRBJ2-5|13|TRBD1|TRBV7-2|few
CASGQGRLETQYF
TGTGCCTCGGGACAGGGGCGGTTGGAGACCCAGTACTTC
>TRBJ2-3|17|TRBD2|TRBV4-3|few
CASSQDTLAGTTDTQYF
TGCGCCAGCAGCCAAGATACGCTAGCGGGGACCACAGATACGCAGTATTTT
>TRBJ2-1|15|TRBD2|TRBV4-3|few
CASSRRSSGDNEQFF
TGCGCCAGCAGCCGACGTTCTAGCGGGGATAATGAGCAGTTCTTC
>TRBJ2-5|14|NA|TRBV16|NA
CASSRSGAEETQYF
TGTGCCAGCAGCCGTAGTGGTGCAGAAGAGACCCAGTACTTC
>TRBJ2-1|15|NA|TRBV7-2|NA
CASKPRRETYNERFF
TGTGCCAGCAAGCCAAGGCGAGAAACTTACAATGAGCGGTTCTTC
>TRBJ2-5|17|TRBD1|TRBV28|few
CASSSLPGQGLSATQYF
TGTGCCAGCAGCTCTCTTCCGGGACAGGGTTTGTCGGCGACCCAGTACTTC
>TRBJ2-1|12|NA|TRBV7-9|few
CASSFSHNEQFF
TGTGCCAGCAGCTTCTCCCACAATGAGCAGTTCTTC
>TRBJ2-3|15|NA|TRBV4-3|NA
CASSQDLVETDTQYF
TGCGCCAGCAGCCAAGATCTAGTGGAAACAGATACGCAGTATTTT
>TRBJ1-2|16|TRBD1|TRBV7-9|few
CASSFSLSGGDYGYTF
TGTGCCAGCAGCTTTTCCCTCTCAGGGGGCGATTATGGCTACACCTTC
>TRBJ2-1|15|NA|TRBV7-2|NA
CASSLGSLQRNEQFF
TGTGCCAGCAGCTTAGGTTCATTGCAAAGGAATGAGCAGTTCTTC
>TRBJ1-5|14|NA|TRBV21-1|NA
CASRTPGYSQPQHF
TGTGCCAGCAGGACCCCAGGGTATTCCCAGCCCCAGCATTTT
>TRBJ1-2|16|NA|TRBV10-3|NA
CAISDPKDVANYGYTF
TGTGCCATCAGTGACCCGAAGGACGTAGCTAACTATGGCTACACCTTC
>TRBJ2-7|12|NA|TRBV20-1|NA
CSAPDRTYEQYF
TGCAGTGCCCCCGACAGAACCTACGAGCAGTACTTC
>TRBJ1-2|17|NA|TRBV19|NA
CASSIDWSTRDRYGYTF
TGTGCCAGTAGTATAGATTGGAGCACCCGGGATCGCTATGGCTACACCTTC